This passage covers 20 T cell receptor beta chains from one sample sequenced in a study of cytomegalovirus exposure and HLA in healthy donors. This PCR relied on a set of 60 Vbeta primers and 13 Jbeta primers. This table comes from immunoSEQ multiplex PCR, and its TCRdb copy is limited to in-frame clones, with some not included. Of some 120,000 clones listed, about four fifths were seen once; the top ten hold around 23%. Sequencing used PBMCs. The receptors come from a man younger than 40 in good health and CMV-seropositive.

In DNA, the CDR3 is TGTGCCAGCAGCGCGCTCTACGAGCAGTACTTC. Encoded protein: CASSALYEQYF. This chain uses TRBV5-5 with TRBJ2-7; D is uncertain. The CDR3 covers 11 residues. Trimming took 4 bases from V and 3 from J, leaving 5 bases between them. Germline CDR1 SGHKS, CDR2 YYEKEE (reference sequence).

This clone was detected once. The J gene is TRBJ1-2, the V gene TRBV6-1, with no clear D. The V and J ends lost 4 bases and 5 bases respectively, with 17 bases between them. The germline V gene encodes CDR1 MNHNS and CDR2 SASEGT. This CDR3 has 15 residues. The CDR3 loop is CASSVQHGPNYGYTF. For the CDR3, the DNA is TGTGCCAGCAGTGTACAGCATGGTCCCAATTATGGCTACACCTTC.

The chain joins TRBV5-1 to TRBJ2-3; D remains ambiguous. The CDR3 covers 16 residues. The V gene lost 4 bases and the J gene lost 5 bases, with 20 bases spanning the gap. Germline assignment: CDR1 SGHRS and CDR2 YFSETQ. This CDR3 reads CASSRNRPGSGDTQYF. The CDR3 DNA follows: TGCGCCAGCAGCCGGAATCGACCGGGTTCGGGAGATACGCAGTATTTT.

In this sample, this clone turned up once. The CDR3 bases are TGTGCCAGCAGCGTAGCTACCGGGTATGGCTACACCTTC. Residues: CASSVATGYGYTF. The V gene is TRBV9, the J gene TRBJ1-2; D not resolved. This CDR3 spans 13 amino acids. With 0 bases removed from V and 5 bases from J, the gap between germline ends came to 8 bases. Germline V gene data show CDR1 as SGDLS and CDR2 as YYNGEE. Variable domain in full (rest from reference TRBV9 and TRBJ1-2): DSGVTQTPKHLITATGQRVTLRCSPRSGDLSVYWYQQSLDQGLQFLIQYYNGEERAKGNILERFSAQQFPDLHSELNLSSLELGDSALYFCASSVATGYGYTFGSGTRLTVV.

The chain has TRBV7-3 and TRBJ2-5; 10 positions match TRBD1. V was pared by 4 bases and J by 5 bases, with 7 bases of the junction left unmatched. This CDR3 comprises 15 residues. Germline V gene data show CDR1 as SGHTA and CDR2 as FQGTGA. This CDR3 reads CASSSPDRGLETQYF. The CDR3 nucleotides read TGTGCCAGCAGCTCCCCGGACAGGGGGTTGGAGACCCAGTACTTC.

This chain joins TRBV5-1 and TRBJ1-2; D not certain. Trimming took 3 bases from V and 4 from J, leaving 7 bases between them. This CDR3 contains 12 residues. Germline CDR1 is SGHRS and CDR2 is YFSETQ. The DNA of the CDR3 is TGCGCCAGCAGCTCGGCGGGCTATGGCTACACCTTC. This gives the protein CASSSAGYGYTF.

This clone was seen just once. The chain uses TRBV9 and TRBJ1-6; maybe TRBD1 (6 bases). The length of the CDR3 is 16 residues. With 0 bases removed from V and 7 bases from J, the gap between germline ends came to 14 bases. CDR1 SGDLS and CDR2 YYNGEE come from the germline V gene. The CDR3, as DNA: TGTGCCAGCAGCGTAGAAGGTGGGGGCTCGAATTCACCCCTCCACTTT. It translates to CASSVEGGGSNSPLHF.

This clone appeared a few times. The chain is built from TRBV5-4 and TRBJ2-3; TRBD1 is a possible D gene (5 bases). With 3 bases removed from V and 5 bases from J, the gap between germline ends came to 19 bases. CDR1 is SGHNT and CDR2 is YYREEE in the germline V gene (reference sequence). The length of the CDR3 is 16 residues. CDR3 amino acids: CASSYSGLIRGDTQYF. As DNA, the CDR3 is TGTGCCAGCAGCTATTCAGGGCTGATAAGGGGAGATACGCAGTATTTT.

A single count supports this clone. The rearrangement joins TRBV5-6 to TRBJ1-6, with D perhaps TRBD1 (5 bases). The germline gives CDR1 SGHDT, CDR2 YYEEEE. The CDR3 runs to 15 residues. Trimming left V 4 bases short and J 7 bases short, with 15 bases between. The CDR3 DNA sequence: TGTGCCAGCAGCCCGGGCACAGGTCGAAATTCACCCCTCCACTTT. It encodes CASSPGTGRNSPLHF.

The V call is TRBV7-8, the J call TRBJ1-1, with 8 bases lining up with TRBD1. The CDR3 contains 16 residues. CDR1 is SGHVS and CDR2 is FQNEAQ in the germline V gene. With 6 bases clipped from V and 4 bases from J, the junction kept 13 bases outside the gene matches. The DNA for the CDR3 is TGTGCCAGCAGTCCTATTAACCTACAGGGGGGCACTGAAGCTTTCTTT. Its translation: CASSPINLQGGTEAFF.

The V call is TRBV13, the J call TRBJ2-7, with 7 positions matching TRBD1. V lost 5 bases to trimming and J lost 1 base; unmatched junction nucleotides: 2. This CDR3 has 13 residues. Germline-derived CDR1 and CDR2 are PRHDT and FYEKMQ (reference sequence). The CDR3 spells CASSRDSSYEQYF. The CDR3 DNA is TGTGCCAGCAGCCGGGACAGTTCCTACGAGCAGTACTTC.

This clone showed up just once. One end of the junction varies from germline; a read error may be responsible. The chain carries TRBV7-9 and TRBJ1-1, with 7 bases fitting TRBD1. This CDR3 has 16 residues. Looked up from germline, CDR1 is SEHNR and CDR2 is FQNEAQ (reference sequence). The CDR3, as DNA: TGTTCCAGCAGCTCAAGACAGGGAATCATGAACACTGAAGCTTTCTTT. Translated, it gives CSSSSRQGIMNTEAFF.

The J gene is TRBJ1-5, the V gene TRBV28, with no clear D. CDR1 and CDR2 (germline): MDHEN, SYDVKM. This CDR3 is 13 amino acids long. Trimming pared 2 bases from V and 4 bases from J, leaving 6 bases between. CDR3 in DNA: TGTGCCAGCAGTTTACAGAATAATCAGCCCCAGCATTTT. This encodes CASSLQNNQPQHF.

The chain uses TRBV9 and TRBJ2-1, with 12 bases aligning to TRBD2. The CDR3 contains 14 residues. Germline trimming cut 7 bases from V and 3 bases from J; bases unmatched to any gene: 2. Germline CDR1 is SGDLS and CDR2 is YYNGEE. The CDR3 coding sequence is TGTGCCAGCTCACTAGCGGGGGGCTACAATGAGCAGTTCTTC. Its translation is CASSLAGGYNEQFF.

The gene calls are TRBV6-4 and TRBJ1-1; the match to TRBD1 covers 7 bases. The V and J ends lost 6 bases and 4 bases, in that order; junction bases with no gene match: 5. CDR3 size: 13 residues. Germline assignment: CDR1 MRHNA and CDR2 SNTAGT. The CDR3 is CASRDRLGTEAFF. The CDR3 nucleotides are TGTGCCAGCAGGGACAGGCTAGGCACTGAAGCTTTCTTT.

This clone was detected only a few times. The V gene is TRBV18, the J gene TRBJ1-2; no definite D call. V was clipped by 3 bases and J by 4 bases, with 21 bases between them. The CDR3 consists of 17 residues. Germline CDR1 and CDR2: KGHSH and LQKENI. Written as DNA, the CDR3 is TGTGCCAGCTCACCGGCTTCGCCCATACGGAGTACCTATGGCTACACCTTC. It yields the protein CASSPASPIRSTYGYTF.

The chain employs TRBV19 and TRBJ1-1; 7 nucleotides line up with TRBD1. Unmatched junction bases numbered 3, after V lost 7 bases and J lost 4 bases. CDR3 size: 12 residues. Germline V lookup: CDR1 LNHDA, CDR2 SQIVND (reference sequence). The chain's CDR3 is CASNYRGTEAFF. CDR3 nucleotide sequence: TGTGCCAGTAATTACAGGGGCACTGAAGCTTTCTTT.

The chain links TRBV30 to TRBJ1-4, with a tentative D call TRBD1 (5 bases). The V gene's germline CDR1 is GTSNPN and CDR2 SVGIG (reference sequence). There are 16 residues in the CDR3. V shed 4 bases and J shed 1 base, with 16 bases lying between them. In DNA form, the CDR3 reads TGTGCCTGGAAATGGAAGGACATTGGAACTAATGAAAAACTGTTTTTT. Its translation: CAWKWKDIGTNEKLFF.

J is TRBJ1-3 and V is TRBV18; no clear D. The germline gives CDR1 KGHSH, CDR2 LQKENI. The CDR3 sequence is 15 residues long. Trimming cost V 4 bases and J 6 bases, with 16 bases left between them. This chain's CDR3 is CASSQMAPPENTIYF. The CDR3 DNA reads as TGTGCCAGCTCACAGATGGCTCCCCCTGAAAACACCATATATTTT. The full variable domain, completed using reference TRBV18 and TRBJ1-3, is NAGVMQNPRHLVRRRGQEARLRCSPMKGHSHVYWYRQLPEEGLKFMVYLQKENIIDESGMPKERFSAEFPKEGPSILRIQQVVRGDSAAYFCASSQMAPPENTIYFGEGSWLTVV.

The chain uses TRBV28 and TRBJ2-7, with a weak D call TRBD1 (5 bases). Germline V gene sequence: CDR1 MDHEN, CDR2 SYDVKM. Deletions cut 3 bases from V and 3 bases from J, with 15 bases between. The CDR3 contains 15 residues. This CDR3 is CASSFSSGWGYEQYF. The CDR3 DNA sequence: TGTGCCAGCAGTTTCTCTTCAGGGTGGGGCTACGAGCAGTACTTC.